These 10 T cell receptor beta chains came from one sample sequenced in a study of identical twins. TCRdb re-derived calls from the 5' RACE reads in MiXCR, one entry per CDR3 protein. The data contain around 240,000 distinct CDR3 sequences, over 9.5% of them seen just once; the ten biggest clones take up less than 12%. Input material: memory T cells sorted from blood. All receptors derive from a man in his forties or fifties in good health.

The chain carries TRBV10-3 and TRBJ2-1; 8 nucleotides match TRBD2. CDR1 is ENHRY and CDR2 is SYGVKD in the germline V gene. Unmatched junction bases numbered 4, after V lost 3 bases and J lost 3 bases. CDR3 length equals 15 residues. Here the CDR3 reads CAISESSGDYNEQFF. DNA for the CDR3: TGTGCCATCAGTGAAAGTAGCGGGGACTACAATGAGCAGTTCTTC.

This clonotype was seen repeatedly, ten times or more. This chain links TRBV5-5 with TRBJ2-7; D may correspond to TRBD1 or TRBD2 (5 bases each). CDR1 SGHKS and CDR2 YYEKEE come from the germline V gene (reference sequence). V lost 2 bases and J 1 base, leaving 13 bases between the germline ends. The CDR3 is made up of 15 amino acids. Here the CDR3 DNA reads TGTGCCAGCAGCTTCGGGACGGCGAGGTCCTACGAGCAGTACTTC. Protein: CASSFGTARSYEQYF. Filled out from reference TRBV5-5 and TRBJ2-7, the complete variable domain reads DAGVTQSPTHLIKTRGQQVTLRCSPISGHKSVSWYQQVLGQGPQFIFQYYEKEERGRGNFPDRFSARQFPNYSSELNVNALLLGDSALYLCASSFGTARSYEQYFGPGTRLTVT.

This clonotype was detected ten times or more. The chain couples TRBV12-3 or TRBV12-4 to TRBJ2-3; TRBD2 is a possible D gene (5 bases). This CDR3 comprises 13 residues. V dropped 6 bases and J dropped 6 bases, with 13 bases sitting between them. The CDR3 coding sequence is TGTGCCAGCAGGAGGACGGAGGCGGATACGCAGTATTTT. Translating it yields CASRRTEADTQYF.

This chain joins TRBV3-1 and TRBJ2-7, with D perhaps matching TRBD1 or TRBD2 (5 bases each). The CDR3 is made up of 14 amino acids. V was clipped by 4 bases and J by 5 bases, with 15 bases between them. Germline lookup yields CDR1 LGHDT and CDR2 YNNKEL (reference sequence). CDR3 residues: CASSRTILGDEQYF. CDR3 coding DNA: TGTGCCAGCAGCCGCACAATCTTGGGGGACGAGCAGTACTTC.

This clonotype was found many times. The rearrangement links TRBV5-6 to TRBJ2-5; 7 bases are a match to TRBD2. V was clipped by 4 bases and J by 5 bases; unmatched bases: 17. The CDR3 runs to 17 residues. The germline CDR1 and CDR2 sequences are SGHDT and YYEEEE. CDR3 region: CASSLKPSGLVWETQYF. DNA of the CDR3: TGTGCCAGCAGCCTAAAACCTAGCGGCCTAGTGTGGGAGACCCAGTACTTC.

This clonotype was found many times. The CDR3 coding sequence is TGTGCCAGCAGCCGAGGACAGGGACTGAACACCGGGGAGCTGTTTTTT. It specifies CASSRGQGLNTGELFF. The chain links TRBV7-2 to TRBJ2-2, with 8 bases fitting TRBD1. There are 16 residues in the CDR3. Germline-derived CDR1 and CDR2 are SGHTA and FQGNSA. With V trimmed by 5 bases and J by 1 base, 6 bases remained unmatched.

The chain links TRBV10-3 to TRBJ1-6; D is uncertain. This CDR3 has 15 amino acids. The germline V gene has CDR1 ENHRY and CDR2 SYGVKD. V lost 3 bases, J lost 5 bases, and 11 bases lay in between. This chain's CDR3 is CAISDPHGNNSPLHF. CDR3 nucleotides: TGTGCCATCAGTGATCCCCACGGGAATAATTCACCCCTCCACTTT.

In the case of this clonotype: One junction end disagrees with the germline gene, perhaps due to a read error. The chain recombines TRBV27 with TRBJ2-1; TRBD1 matches 7 bases. The CDR3 runs to 18 residues. Germline V gene data show CDR1 as MNHEY and CDR2 as SMNVEV (reference sequence). CDR3 in DNA: TGTACCAGCAGTTTATGGACCGGGACAGAGCAAAACGACAATGAGCAGTTCTTC. This sequence encodes CTSSLWTGTEQNDNEQFF.

CDR3 nucleotides: TGTGCCAGCAGCCAGACTCGCATTCGGGGCGTGGATACGCAGTATTTT. Translation: CASSQTRIRGVDTQYF. The chain couples TRBV3-1 to TRBJ2-3, with D perhaps given as TRBD1 or TRBD2 (5 bases each). CDR1 LGHDT and CDR2 YNNKEL come from the germline V gene (reference sequence). This CDR3 contains 16 residues. Trimming cost V 3 bases and J 6 bases, with 19 bases left between them.

The V gene is TRBV3-1, the J gene TRBJ2-5; 7 bases map to TRBD2. The V gene's germline CDR1 is LGHDT and CDR2 YNNKEL (reference sequence). Trimming cost V 5 bases and J 1 base; bases outside gene matches: 7. The CDR3 is made up of 15 amino acids. CDR3 sequence reads: CASSANRGVQETQYF. The CDR3 DNA follows: TGTGCCAGCAGCGCTAACCGGGGGGTCCAAGAGACCCAGTACTTC.